The rows below give T cell receptor beta chains drawn from one sample of a study of blood T cells in healthy people across ages. TCRdb reprocessed the 5' RACE reads with MiXCR, giving one entry per CDR3 protein. The table lists hundreds of thousands of distinct CDR3 sequences, more than 50% of them singletons. Specimen: blood. These receptors originate from a man aged 35 to 55 in good health. The CDR3 runs from the conserved cysteine through the conserved F or W.

>TRBV12-3/TRBV12-4|.
CASSRGSVEQYF
>TRBV7-2|TRBJ2-7
CASSPQRGYEQYF
>TRBV25-1|TRBJ2-5
CASSAGTLEGETQYF
>TRBV29-1|TRBJ1-1
CSVENTEAFF
>TRBV6-1|TRBJ2-7
CASPPMDRSSYEQYF
>TRBV29-1|TRBJ2-7
CSPVGMGQGNYEQYF
>TRBV4-2|TRBJ2-5
CASSPYQGETQYF
>TRBV6-1|TRBJ2-5
CASSGTSGGVETQYF
>TRBV6-5|TRBJ2-3
CASSYLGQASTDTQYF
>TRBV5-1|TRBJ2-1
CASSQTISLAYNEQFF
>TRBV6-5|TRBJ2-7
CASSYIGRSSYEQYF
>TRBV29-1|TRBJ2-2
CSVERGTGELFF
>TRBV6-2/TRBV6-3|TRBJ1-6
CASSYDRGLTRNSPLHF
>TRBV7-8|.
CASSPLNRQGKLDEQYF
>TRBV5-1|.
CASSLGGELYEQYF
>TRBV11-2|.
CASTNRRGETQYF
>TRBV19|TRBJ2-5
CASSMQRGLQETQYF
>TRBV12-3/TRBV12-4|TRBJ2-5
CASSLGGTEYF
>TRBV4-1|TRBJ1-1
CASSPWQENTEAFF
>TRBV27|TRBJ1-1
CASKGTKRSRDTEAFF
>TRBV11-2|TRBJ2-1
CASSLEKGWHNEQFF
>TRBV6-2/TRBV6-3|.
CASSNPGGAGNEQYF
>TRBV27|TRBJ1-2
CASSLSPTGTNYGYTF
>TRBV3-1|.
CASSPSRRQGLRVYNEQYF
>TRBV10-3|TRBJ2-3
CAISEEGEGTDTQYF
>TRBV6-5|TRBJ2-4
CASSYGGNRGANIQYF
>TRBV20-1|TRBJ2-5
CSAREPSGRVRETQYF
>TRBV11-2|TRBJ2-5
CASSLQPRQVGETQYF
>TRBV11-2|TRBJ1-2
CASSLEGGQGNGYTF
>TRBV6-1|TRBJ2-7
CASRTGGGINYEQYF
>TRBV11-2|TRBJ2-3
CASSDLGDTQYF
>TRBV20-1|.
CSARDATGYEQYF
>TRBV20-1|TRBJ2-3
CSARVTDTQYF
>TRBV5-1|TRBJ2-1
CASSIARDEQFF
>TRBV12-3/TRBV12-4|TRBJ2-7
CASSCQRAYEQYF
>TRBV14|TRBJ1-1
CASSQVRDRIDTEAFF
>TRBV11-3|TRBJ2-5
CASSLLAGLRLETQYF
>TRBV20-1|TRBJ1-2
CSALFGRAYGYTF
>TRBV28|TRBJ1-1
CASTSKGRGSAEAFF
>TRBV6-1|TRBJ1-2
CASSEAGNYGYTF
>TRBV20-1|TRBJ2-3
CSAAPASGRARDTQYF
>TRBV5-1|.
CASYGDGSQETQFF
>TRBV9|TRBJ2-5
CASSVVRDRETQYF
>TRBV4-2|TRBJ2-1
CASSHRRGNEQFF
>TRBV14|TRBJ2-3
CASSQGSAARSTDTQYF
>TRBV24-1|TRBJ1-2
CATSEHRAGDYGYTF
>TRBV14|TRBJ1-1
CASSQVGDWAFF
>TRBV12-5|TRBJ2-3
CASGLGEGGISTDTQYF
>TRBV13|TRBJ1-1
CASSLRGTKVTEAFF
>TRBV20-1|TRBJ2-7
CSASTSGSLDEQYF
>TRBV7-2|TRBJ2-7
CASSLVGSGRYSGGQYF
>TRBV2|TRBJ1-6
CASSERTGYGSPLHF
>TRBV6-2/TRBV6-3|TRBJ2-3
CASRTPSIRTSGGTDTQYF
>TRBV7-6|TRBJ2-1
CASSLGTGYNEQFF
>TRBV20-1|TRBJ2-1
CSARDPAGETHEQFF
>TRBV28|TRBJ1-2
CASGWLSGDGYTF
>TRBV7-2|TRBJ1-6
CASSPATRANSPLHF
>TRBV7-2|TRBJ1-4
CASNLDAGAATNEKLFF
>TRBV7-3|TRBJ2-6
CASSPPRGSGAGANVLTF
>TRBV29-1|TRBJ2-1
CSVDLTANEQFF